A single sample is the source of the 30 T cell receptor beta chains below, sequenced in a study of shared clonotypes between healthy human individuals. Only in-frame clones appear in the TCRdb table, and some are missing; sequencing was by immunoSEQ multiplex PCR. There are about 2.4 million clones in the sample; approximately 93% occur only once, and 0.36% lies in the top ten. Sequencing input: naive CD4+ T cells from PBMCs. Subset noted: CD45RA+ positively selected. These receptors were taken from a man aged 18 to 29 in good health. Some clones in this sample may be carry-over from other donors' samples.

This clone came up once. V is TRBV30 and J is TRBJ2-5, with 7 bases matching TRBD2. V lost 2 bases and J lost 5; bases outside the gene matches: 11. CDR3 size: 15 residues. CDR1 and CDR2 from the germline V gene are GTSNPN and SVGIG (reference sequence). CDR3 bases: TGTGCCTGGAGTTCGGTGGGGGAGGGCCGGGAGACCCAGTACTTC. It codes for CAWSSVGEGRETQYF.

The chain combines TRBV7-8 with TRBJ2-5, with D hard to call. CDR3 length equals 17 residues. Germline V CDR1 and CDR2: SGHVS, FQNEAQ. The V end was cut by 8 bases, the J end by 5 bases, with 27 bases between. In DNA, the CDR3 is TGTGCCAGCCGCAAATGGGCTACTTTGAGTGGCGGCGAGACCCAGTACTTC. Translating it yields CASRKWATLSGGETQYF.

In the case of this clone: This sample also contains other DNA sequences that code for the same CDR3. DNA for the CDR3: TGTGCCAGCAGACTACAGGGTGGGGAGACCCAGTACTTC. Residues: CASRLQGGETQYF. This rearrangement joins TRBV28 to TRBJ2-5, with D maybe TRBD1 (6 bases). The V end was cut by 6 bases, the J end by 5 bases, with 13 bases between. The CDR3 sequence is 13 residues long. CDR1 is MDHEN, CDR2 SYDVKM, per germline. Full variable domain (remainder filled in from reference TRBV28 and TRBJ2-5): DVKVTQSSRYLVKRTGEKVFLECVQDMDHENMFWYRQDPGLGLRLIYFSYDVKMKEKGDIPEGYSVSREKKERFSLILESASTNQTSMYLCASRLQGGETQYFGPGTRLLVL.

J is TRBJ2-3 and V is TRBV5-4; either TRBD1 or TRBD2 may supply D (5 bases each). This CDR3 region has 15 residues. V dropped 4 bases and J dropped 3 bases, with 15 bases sitting between them. The germline V gene has CDR1 SGHNT and CDR2 YYREEE (reference sequence). The CDR3 reads CASSTGTPGTDTQYF. CDR3 DNA sequence: TGTGCCAGCAGCACCGGGACCCCAGGGACAGATACGCAGTATTTT.

DNA for the CDR3: TGTGCCAGCTCAGAAGGCGACTCTGGGGCCAACGTCCTGACTTTC. It codes for CASSEGDSGANVLTF. The chain recombines TRBV18 with TRBJ2-6; D unclear. The CDR3 has 15 amino acids. V lost 5 bases and J lost 0, with 8 bases in between. Germline V gene lookup returns CDR1 KGHSH and CDR2 LQKENI.

The gene calls are TRBV6-6 and TRBJ2-3, with 7 positions matching TRBD1. Germline V lookup: CDR1 MNHNY, CDR2 SVGAGI (reference sequence). J was trimmed by 6 bases and V by 11 bases; bases with no gene match: 8. The CDR3 runs 12 residues. CDR3 protein: CASGQTSDTQYF. As DNA, the CDR3 is TGTGCCTCGGGACAGACGTCGGATACGCAGTATTTT.

The chain uses TRBV5-6 and TRBJ1-5; D gene ambiguous. The CDR3 is made up of 16 amino acids. Deletions cut 0 bases from V and 0 bases from J, with 10 bases between. Germline V gene sequence: CDR1 SGHDT, CDR2 YYEEEE. The DNA for the CDR3 is TGTGCCAGCAGCTTGGGTGCAGTACATAGCAATCAGCCCCAGCATTTT. This sequence encodes CASSLGAVHSNQPQHF.

The genes are TRBV30 and TRBJ1-4, with D hard to call. The CDR3 contains 14 residues. Deletions cut 5 bases from V and 12 bases from J, with 22 bases between. In germline, CDR1 is GTSNPN, CDR2 SVGIG (reference sequence). CDR3 loop: CAWRNFKTRGELFF. The CDR3 coding sequence is TGTGCCTGGCGAAATTTCAAAACGCGGGGAGAACTGTTTTTT.

The chain combines TRBV6-5 with TRBJ1-2; D uncertain. Germline assignment: CDR1 MNHEY and CDR2 SVGAGI. Trimming cost V 2 bases and J 0 bases, with 10 bases left between them. This CDR3 is 15 amino acids long. The CDR3 DNA reads TGTGCCAGCAGTTACAGCCTGGGCCCTAACTATGGCTACACCTTC. Translating gives CASSYSLGPNYGYTF.

V and J are TRBV27 and TRBJ2-7; the D call may be TRBD1 or TRBD2 (5 bases each). From germline, CDR1 is MNHEY and CDR2 SMNVEV (reference sequence). This CDR3 spans 14 amino acids. V lost 4 bases, J lost 2 bases, and 12 bases lay in between. CDR3 in DNA: TGTGCCAGCAGTTACCGGGACGGACCCTACGAGCAGTACTTC. Translating gives CASSYRDGPYEQYF.

This chain connects TRBV6-1 to TRBJ1-2, with D tentatively TRBD1 (5 bases). Germline CDR1 and CDR2: MNHNS and SASEGT. This CDR3 region has 14 residues. V dropped 7 bases and J dropped 1 base, with 13 bases sitting between them. The CDR3 coding sequence is TGTGCCAGCACAGGGCGGGTTCTTAACTATGGCTACACCTTC. Amino acids: CASTGRVLNYGYTF.

About this clone: Germline is not matched at one junction end, which may reflect a read error. The chain uses TRBV27 and TRBJ2-5, with D tentatively TRBD2 (5 bases). The CDR3 is made up of 15 amino acids. The germline V gene has CDR1 MNHEY and CDR2 SMNVEV (reference sequence). The CDR3 is CASSLVGEVQESQYF. CDR3 coding DNA: TGTGCCAGCAGTTTAGTCGGGGAAGTCCAAGAGTCCCAGTACTTC.

The rearrangement links TRBV7-9 to TRBJ2-6, with D maybe TRBD1 (6 bases). This CDR3 has 17 amino acids. V gave up 3 bases and J gave up 0 bases, with 12 bases separating them. Germline V gene data show CDR1 as SEHNR and CDR2 as FQNEAQ (reference sequence). CDR3 DNA: TGTGCCAGCAGCTTGGGACACTCCGTCTCTGGGGCCAACGTCCTGACTTTC. It yields the protein CASSLGHSVSGANVLTF.

This clone was detected only a few times. The V gene is TRBV7-2, the J gene TRBJ2-3; D ambiguous. CDR1 is SGHTA and CDR2 is FQGNSA in the germline V gene. Trimming removed 5 bases from V and 2 bases from J, with 17 bases in between. The CDR3 has 16 residues. DNA for the CDR3: TGTGCCAGCAGCCGAGCCCTACGCAGTAACACAGATACGCAGTATTTT. Its protein is CASSRALRSNTDTQYF.

About this clone itself: Other DNA variants within this sample encode the same CDR3. The V gene is TRBV28, the J gene TRBJ1-1, with a tentative D call TRBD1 (5 bases). CDR1 and CDR2 (germline): MDHEN, SYDVKM. CDR3 size: 15 residues. The V gene lost 2 bases and the J gene lost 5 bases, with 15 bases spanning the gap. In DNA, the CDR3 is TGTGCCAGCAGTTTAGGTGGCGGGGCAGGAACTGAAGCTTTCTTT. The encoded protein is CASSLGGGAGTEAFF.

This chain joins TRBV11-2 and TRBJ2-5, with TRBD2 identical over 12 bases. This CDR3 region has 17 residues. Unmatched junction bases numbered 11, after V lost 5 bases and J lost 4 bases. CDR1 is SGHAT and CDR2 is FQNNGV in the germline V gene. The CDR3 bases are TGTGCCAGCAGCATCCGACTAGCGGGAGTGGTTGGAGAGACCCAGTACTTC. Its translation is CASSIRLAGVVGETQYF. Based on the CDR3 plus reference TRBV11-2 and TRBJ2-5, the full variable domain is EAGVAQSPRYKIIEKRQSVAFWCNPISGHATLYWYQQILGQGPKLLIQFQNNGVVDDSQLPKDRFSAERLKGVDSTLKIQPAKLEDSAVYLCASSIRLAGVVGETQYFGPGTRLLVL.

The rearrangement uses TRBV5-1 and TRBJ1-1; a possible D gene is TRBD1 (6 bases). V lost 3 bases, J lost 1 base, and 13 bases lay in between. The CDR3 contains 15 residues. Per germline, CDR1 SGHRS and CDR2 YFSETQ. The CDR3 nucleotides are TGCGCCAGCAGCTGGAACCGGGGGCCGAACACTGAAGCTTTCTTT. This translates into CASSWNRGPNTEAFF.

This sequence joins TRBV29-1 and TRBJ2-1; no definite D call. CDR3 length: 12 residues. Trimming left V 3 bases short and J 4 bases short, with 7 bases between. The V gene's germline CDR1 is SQVTM and CDR2 ANQGSEA. CDR3 loop: CSVDNGYNEQFF. CDR3 DNA sequence: TGCAGCGTTGATAACGGGTACAATGAGCAGTTCTTC.

The chain employs TRBV18 and TRBJ2-2; the D is unclear. Trimming removed 3 bases at V and 2 bases at J, with 10 bases between. The CDR3 totals 15 residues. Germline V gene lookup returns CDR1 KGHSH and CDR2 LQKENI. In DNA form, the CDR3 reads TGTGCCAGCTCACCGCTTATCGGTAACACCGGGGAGCTGTTTTTT. This gives the protein CASSPLIGNTGELFF.

This clone appeared a single time. This sequence joins TRBV19 and TRBJ1-4; D perhaps matches TRBD1 (5 bases). The CDR3 sequence is 15 residues long. CDR1 is LNHDA and CDR2 is SQIVND in the germline V gene (reference sequence). V lost 7 bases and J lost 7, with 19 bases in between. The CDR3 is CASTPGLPWGEKLFF. CDR3 nucleotide sequence: TGTGCCAGTACCCCGGGACTCCCGTGGGGTGAAAAACTGTTTTTT.

This chain connects TRBV9 to TRBJ2-1; D uncertain. The length of the CDR3 is 14 residues. CDR1 SGDLS and CDR2 YYNGEE come from the germline V gene. V dropped 3 bases and J dropped 9 bases, with 16 bases sitting between them. CDR3 residues: CASSAPVRSGEQFF. CDR3 DNA sequence: TGTGCCAGCAGCGCCCCTGTTCGCAGTGGTGAGCAGTTCTTC.

The chain links TRBV5-1 to TRBJ2-7; the match to TRBD1 covers 8 bases. This CDR3 region has 14 residues. The J segment lost 5 bases and the V segment lost 5 bases, leaving 9 bases of the junction unmatched. From germline, CDR1 is SGHRS and CDR2 YFSETQ. DNA for the CDR3: TGCGCCAGCAGACTTGACAGGGGAGTCAACGAGCAGTACTTC. Protein: CASRLDRGVNEQYF.

V and J are TRBV28 and TRBJ1-5, with a weak D call TRBD1 (5 bases). Looked up from germline, CDR1 is MDHEN and CDR2 is SYDVKM. V lost 6 bases to trimming and J lost 11 bases, with 14 bases between them. This CDR3 is built from 12 residues. This chain's CDR3 is CASRGGRSAQHF. CDR3 sequence (DNA): TGTGCCAGCAGGGGGGGGAGGTCAGCCCAGCATTTT.

The chain couples TRBV5-1 to TRBJ2-3, with a possible D match to TRBD2 (5 bases). This CDR3 is 16 amino acids long. The germline V and J ends were trimmed by 3 bases and 0 bases, with 14 bases remaining between them. In germline, CDR1 is SGHRS, CDR2 YFSETQ. The CDR3, as DNA: TGCGCCAGCAGCTACCGGGAAACCGCTAGCACAGATACGCAGTATTTT. Translating gives CASSYRETASTDTQYF.

With respect to this clone: This same CDR3 is encoded by further DNA sequences in the sample. The chain employs TRBV27 and TRBJ2-1, with D tentatively TRBD2 (5 bases). The CDR3 is 16 residues long. Deletions cut 5 bases from V and 0 bases from J, with 14 bases between. Germline V gene sequence: CDR1 MNHEY, CDR2 SMNVEV (reference sequence). CDR3 nucleotides: TGTGCCAGCAGTCGGCTAGCTGGAAGCTCCTACAATGAGCAGTTCTTC. Its protein is CASSRLAGSSYNEQFF.

The chain has TRBV7-9 and TRBJ1-1; D may be TRBD1 (6 bases). V lost 7 bases, J lost 1 base, and 16 bases lay in between. The germline gives CDR1 SEHNR, CDR2 FQNEAQ (reference sequence). There are 15 residues in the CDR3. CDR3 nucleotide sequence: TGTGCCAGCACCGCCCCCGGGGGCGGGAACACTGAAGCTTTCTTT. Translating it yields CASTAPGGGNTEAFF. Supplemented by reference TRBV7-9 and TRBJ1-1, the full variable domain reads DTGVSQNPRHKITKRGQNVTFRCDPISEHNRLYWYRQTLGQGPEFLTYFQNEAQLEKSRLLSDRFSAERPKGSFSTLEIQRTEQGDSAMYLCASTAPGGGNTEAFFGQGTRLTVV.

The chain combines TRBV6-5 with TRBJ2-3; D unclear. CDR1 and CDR2 (germline): MNHEY, SVGAGI. V was shortened by 5 bases and J by 4 bases, with 10 bases between the two germline ends. This CDR3 has 13 amino acids. Here the CDR3 DNA reads TGTGCCAGCAGTCGGCCTCCGGCAGATACGCAGTATTTT. Amino acid sequence: CASSRPPADTQYF.

The table lists this clone with a count of one. V gene TRBV11-2 combines with J gene TRBJ2-2, with unresolved D. CDR3 length: 17 residues. The V end lost 2 bases, the J end lost 4 bases, and 17 bases lay between the germline ends. Germline values: CDR1 SGHAT, CDR2 FQNNGV. CDR3 loop: CASSLLSRGSGTGELFF. The CDR3, as DNA: TGTGCCAGCAGCTTATTATCTCGCGGTTCGGGCACCGGGGAGCTGTTTTTT.

This clone appeared once. The same CDR3 arises from other DNA sequences in this sample as well. V is TRBV4-1 and J is TRBJ2-7; the D call may be TRBD1 or TRBD2 (5 bases each). The V end lost 3 bases, the J end lost 0 bases, and 15 bases lay between the germline ends. The CDR3 runs 16 residues. CDR1 MGHRA and CDR2 YSYEKL come from the germline V gene. This CDR3 reads CASSQGPGPFSYEQYF. In DNA, the CDR3 is TGCGCCAGCAGCCAGGGCCCGGGGCCTTTCTCCTACGAGCAGTACTTC.

The V gene is TRBV6-6, the J gene TRBJ2-7; D is uncertain. This CDR3 spans 16 amino acids. The germline V gene has CDR1 MNHNY and CDR2 SVGAGI (reference sequence). Trimming removed 2 bases at V and 3 bases at J, with 17 bases between. This CDR3 is CASSYPGNSRVYEQYF. CDR3 in DNA: TGTGCCAGCAGTTACCCAGGAAACTCTCGGGTCTACGAGCAGTACTTC.